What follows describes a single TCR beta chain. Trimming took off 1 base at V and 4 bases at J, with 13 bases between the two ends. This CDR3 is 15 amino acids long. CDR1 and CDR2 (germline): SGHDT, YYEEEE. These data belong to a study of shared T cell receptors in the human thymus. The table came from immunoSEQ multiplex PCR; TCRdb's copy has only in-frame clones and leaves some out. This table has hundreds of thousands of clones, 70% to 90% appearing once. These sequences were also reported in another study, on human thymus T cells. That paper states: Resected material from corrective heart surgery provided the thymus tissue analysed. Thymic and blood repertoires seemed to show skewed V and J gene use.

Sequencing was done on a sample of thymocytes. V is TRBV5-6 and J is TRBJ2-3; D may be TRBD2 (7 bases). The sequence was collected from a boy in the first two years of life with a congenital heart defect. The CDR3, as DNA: TGTGCCAGCAGCTTGCTGGGGGGGCGTGCAGATACGCAGTATTTT. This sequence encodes CASSLLGGRADTQYF.